These T cell receptor beta chains were read from a single sample in a study of shared clonotypes between healthy human individuals. Clones were read by immunoSEQ multiplex PCR, and TCRdb kept only the in-frame ones, dropping some. Counted here are about 680,000 clones, 55% to 85% occurring once; the ten biggest clones make up around 2%. The sample consisted of memory CD4+ T cells sorted from blood. These receptors came from a woman in her thirties in good health. Both conserved end residues are part of each CDR3. D genes are given only for firm matches. Size values are once, few and many counts, or a class for expanded clones, and some rows have none.

>TRBJ2-3|TRBV30|TRBD2|many
TGTGCCTGGAAGCCCGGGACTAGAGCAGATACGCAGTATTTT
CAWKPGTRADTQYF
>TRBJ1-4|TRBV28|-|-
TGTGCCAGCATCAGGTCCACAAATGAAAAACTGTTTTTT
CASIRSTNEKLFF
>TRBJ1-1|TRBV11-2|-|-
TGTGCCAGCAGCCCCTTCGAGGGTGAAGCTTTCTTT
CASSPFEGEAFF
>TRBJ1-2|TRBV5-1|-|few
TGCGCCAGCAGCTTGGGACACGAGGGCTATGGCTACACCTTC
CASSLGHEGYGYTF
>TRBJ1-2|TRBV2|-|-
TGTGCCAGCAGCGCCCAGGGCGCGGGCTATGGCTACACCTTC
CASSAQGAGYGYTF
>TRBJ2-1|TRBV15|-|-
TGTGCCACCAGCAGGGGTCCTGAGCAGTTCTTC
CATSRGPEQFF
>TRBJ2-3|TRBV6-5|-|-
TGTGCCAGCAGCCAACAAGATACGCAGTATTTT
CASSQQDTQYF
>TRBJ1-2|TRBV9|TRBD1|once
TGTGCCAGCAGCTTTAGGACAGGGACGAACTATGGCTACACCTTC
CASSFRTGTNYGYTF
>TRBJ2-1|TRBV11-3|-|-
TGTGCCAGCAGCCAGGGCGGCTCCTACAATGAGCAGTTCTTC
CASSQGGSYNEQFF
>TRBJ2-3|TRBV6-5|TRBD2|-
TGTGCCAGCAACACCCTAGCGGACACAGATACGCAGTATTTT
CASNTLADTDTQYF
>TRBJ1-1|TRBV29-1|-|few
TGCAGCGTTGTACAGGGCGCTGAAGCTTTCTTT
CSVVQGAEAFF
>TRBJ1-4|TRBV28|TRBD1|-
TGTGCCAGCAGCTATGGGACAGGGGTCCCTAATGAAAAACTGTTTTTT
CASSYGTGVPNEKLFF
>TRBJ2-3|TRBV19|-|-
TGTGCCAGTAGCCCGGGACTTCGGGACACAGATACGCAGTATTTT
CASSPGLRDTDTQYF
>TRBJ2-3|TRBV27|-|-
TGTGCCAGCTGTACGACGGGATCATCAGATACGCAGTATTTT
CASCTTGSSDTQYF
>TRBJ2-2|TRBV2|-|few
TGTGCCAGCAGTGGGGGGACCGGGGAGCTGTTTTTT
CASSGGTGELFF
>TRBJ2-7|TRBV4-2|TRBD2|many
TGTGCCAGCAGCCAAGGGGCTAGCGGGAGCTACGAGCAGTACTTC
CASSQGASGSYEQYF
>TRBJ2-2|TRBV6-1|-|once
TGTGCCAGCAGTTGGGACATTTACACCGGGGAGCTGTTTTTT
CASSWDIYTGELFF
>TRBJ2-7|TRBV19|-|-
TGTGCCAGTAGTATGGCGAAGCTATCCTACGAGCAGTACTTC
CASSMAKLSYEQYF
>TRBJ2-7|TRBV7-2|TRBD1|-
TGTGCCAGCAGCTTGGCCGGGACAGGGTTGTACGAGCAGTACTTC
CASSLAGTGLYEQYF
>TRBJ1-5|TRBV28|-|-
TGTGCCAGCGGAGGGCCAGCAAGCAATCAGCCCCAGCATTTT
CASGGPASNQPQHF
>TRBJ2-2|TRBV2|-|-
TGTGCCAGCGGTCGGGAGAGGAACGGGGAGCTGTTTTTT
CASGRERNGELFF
>TRBJ1-2|TRBV7-8|-|-
TGTGCCAGCAGCCTTCGGACAGAACTCGACGTCTATGGCTACACCTTC
CASSLRTELDVYGYTF
>TRBJ1-2|TRBV5-6|-|once
TGTGCCAGCAGCTTGCCAGCTAACTATGGCTACACCTTC
CASSLPANYGYTF